This TCR beta chain was observed in a study of blood T cell repertoires in COVID-19. Study at large: The United States, Italy and Spain were the sources of the acute and convalescent COVID-19 samples. Nucleic acid was either cDNA or gDNA, and it came from T cells, B-cell-depleted T cells, or PBMCs.

Germline lookup yields CDR1 GTSNPN and CDR2 SVGIG (reference sequence). The length of the CDR3 is 15 residues. Trimming removed 0 bases from V and 0 bases from J, with 8 bases in between. Profiling relied on immunoSEQ multiplex PCR, and the TCRdb table lists in-frame clones only, not all of them. The sample lists fewer than 140,000 clones, about 80% occurring once. The genes are TRBV30 and TRBJ1-4; D perhaps matches TRBD1 (5 bases). Source material: peripheral blood. This TCR was recovered from a woman aged 55-70 years with acute or convalescent COVID-19. DNA of the CDR3: TGTGCCTGGAGTGTAAAAGGGGCAACTAATGAAAAACTGTTTTTT. The encoded protein is CAWSVKGATNEKLFF.